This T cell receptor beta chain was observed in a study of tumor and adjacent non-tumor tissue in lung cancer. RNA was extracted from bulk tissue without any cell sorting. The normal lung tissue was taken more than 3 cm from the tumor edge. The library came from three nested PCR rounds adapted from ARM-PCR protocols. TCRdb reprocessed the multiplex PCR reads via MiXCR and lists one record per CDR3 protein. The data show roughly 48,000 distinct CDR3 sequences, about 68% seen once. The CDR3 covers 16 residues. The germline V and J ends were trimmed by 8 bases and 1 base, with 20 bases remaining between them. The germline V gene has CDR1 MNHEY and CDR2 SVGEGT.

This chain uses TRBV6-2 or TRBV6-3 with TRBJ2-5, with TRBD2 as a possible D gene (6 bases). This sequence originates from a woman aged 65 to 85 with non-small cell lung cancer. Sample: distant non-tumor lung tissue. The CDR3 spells CASFSPSDYIQETQYF. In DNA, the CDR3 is TGTGCCAGCTTTTCTCCTTCGGACTACATCCAAGAGACCCAGTACTTC.